Listed below are T cell receptor beta chains from one sample, sequenced in a study of T cell responses to AZD1222 COVID-19 vaccine. TCRdb's table, derived via immunoSEQ multiplex PCR, lists solely in-frame clones and lacks some. The sample has about 150,000 clones; over 75% are singletons. Source: peripheral blood, taken on day 0 of AZD1222 vaccination. The receptors derive from an adult in good health. Both conserved end residues are part of each CDR3. The D gene is left open where the match is weak. Clone size appears in some rows only: once, few, many, or a class for an expanded clone.

clone_size	d_call	v_call	j_call	cdr3_aa	cdr3_nt
NA	TRBD1	TRBV6-5	TRBJ1-4	CASSSTGGRGEKLFF	TGTGCCAGCAGTTCTACAGGGGGCAGGGGGGAAAAACTGTTTTTT
NA	TRBD1	TRBV10-1	TRBJ2-1	CASSETRDRGYNEQFF	TGCGCCAGCAGTGAAACCCGGGACAGGGGTTACAATGAGCAGTTCTTC
NA	TRBD1	TRBV7-3	TRBJ2-2	CASSPSGGTGELFF	TGTGCCAGCAGCCCGTCAGGGGGCACCGGGGAGCTGTTTTTT
NA	NA	TRBV29-1	TRBJ1-2	CSVLGWDYGYTF	TGCAGCGTTTTGGGATGGGACTATGGCTACACCTTC
NA	NA	TRBV18	TRBJ2-3	CASSPPGSTDTQYF	TGTGCCAGCTCACCACCGGGGAGCACAGATACGCAGTATTTT
NA	NA	TRBV7-2	TRBJ2-7	CASSSDGGGHYEQYF	TGTGCCAGCAGCTCCGACGGCGGGGGACACTACGAGCAGTACTTC
NA	TRBD1	TRBV7-9	TRBJ1-2	CASMSYRGNYGYTF	TGTGCCAGCATGAGCTACAGGGGCAACTATGGCTACACCTTC
NA	NA	TRBV3-1/TRBV3-2	TRBJ1-2	CASSQGREGSYTF	TGTGCCAGCAGCCAAGGCAGGGAAGGAAGCTACACCTTC
once	NA	TRBV5-4	TRBJ2-3	CASSLRAGGGQTDTQYF	TGTGCCAGCAGCCTCCGCGCTGGGGGGGGCCAGACAGATACGCAGTATTTT
NA	NA	TRBV29-1	TRBJ1-5	CSVRTGSNQPQHF	TGCAGCGTAAGGACGGGTAGCAATCAGCCCCAGCATTTT
once	NA	TRBV9	TRBJ2-7	CASSVGVGGYEQYF	TGTGCCAGCAGCGTAGGGGTCGGGGGCTACGAGCAGTACTTC
NA	NA	TRBV4-1	TRBJ1-1	CASRKLQGVNTEAFF	TGCGCCAGCCGAAAACTACAGGGAGTTAACACTGAAGCTTTCTTT
NA	NA	TRBV20-1	TRBJ2-5	CSASGTFQETQYF	TGCAGTGCTAGTGGGACCTTCCAAGAGACCCAGTACTTC
NA	NA	TRBV11-1	TRBJ1-3	CASTSGDGNTIYF	TGTGCCAGCACGTCAGGGGATGGAAACACCATATATTTT
once	TRBD1	TRBV10-3	TRBJ2-5	CAISARGQDQETQYF	TGTGCCATCAGTGCCCGGGGACAGGACCAAGAGACCCAGTACTTC
NA	TRBD1	TRBV5-6	TRBJ1-5	CASSSTGARQPQHF	TGTGCCAGCAGCTCTACAGGGGCCCGGCAGCCCCAGCATTTT
NA	TRBD1	TRBV13	TRBJ1-2	CASSLRQGANYGYTF	TGTGCCAGCAGCTTAAGACAGGGGGCGAACTATGGCTACACCTTC
NA	NA	TRBV5-5	TRBJ2-7	CASSLAAGSSYEQYF	TGTGCCAGCAGCTTAGCTGCGGGGAGCTCCTACGAGCAGTACTTC
NA	NA	TRBV5-4	TRBJ1-4	CASSGRASEKLFF	TGTGCCAGCAGCGGGAGGGCTAGTGAAAAACTGTTTTTT
once	NA	TRBV27	TRBJ2-3	CASIPGAGVTDTQYF	TGTGCCAGCATTCCGGGGGCGGGGGTCACAGATACGCAGTATTTT
NA	TRBD2	TRBV7-9	TRBJ2-7	CASSPQPSGGASDEQYF	TGTGCCAGCAGCCCCCAGCCCAGCGGGGGGGCATCCGACGAGCAGTACTTC
NA	TRBD1	TRBV7-7	TRBJ2-1	CASSLGTGSNEQFF	TGTGCTAGCAGCTTAGGGACAGGGAGTAATGAGCAGTTCTTC